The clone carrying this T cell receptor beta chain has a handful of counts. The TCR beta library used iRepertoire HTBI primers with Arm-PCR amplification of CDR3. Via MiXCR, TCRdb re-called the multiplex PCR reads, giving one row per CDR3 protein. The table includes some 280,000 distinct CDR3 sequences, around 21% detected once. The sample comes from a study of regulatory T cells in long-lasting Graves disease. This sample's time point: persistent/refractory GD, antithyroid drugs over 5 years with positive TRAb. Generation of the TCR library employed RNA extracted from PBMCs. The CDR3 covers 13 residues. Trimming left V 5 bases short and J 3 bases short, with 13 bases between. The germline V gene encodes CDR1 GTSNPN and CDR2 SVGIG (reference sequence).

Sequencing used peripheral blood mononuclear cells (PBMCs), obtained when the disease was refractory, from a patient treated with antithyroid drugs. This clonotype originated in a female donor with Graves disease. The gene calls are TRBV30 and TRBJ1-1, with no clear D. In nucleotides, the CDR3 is TGTGCCTGGGCGAAGGGAGAGGACACTGAAGCTTTCTTT. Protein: CAWAKGEDTEAFF.